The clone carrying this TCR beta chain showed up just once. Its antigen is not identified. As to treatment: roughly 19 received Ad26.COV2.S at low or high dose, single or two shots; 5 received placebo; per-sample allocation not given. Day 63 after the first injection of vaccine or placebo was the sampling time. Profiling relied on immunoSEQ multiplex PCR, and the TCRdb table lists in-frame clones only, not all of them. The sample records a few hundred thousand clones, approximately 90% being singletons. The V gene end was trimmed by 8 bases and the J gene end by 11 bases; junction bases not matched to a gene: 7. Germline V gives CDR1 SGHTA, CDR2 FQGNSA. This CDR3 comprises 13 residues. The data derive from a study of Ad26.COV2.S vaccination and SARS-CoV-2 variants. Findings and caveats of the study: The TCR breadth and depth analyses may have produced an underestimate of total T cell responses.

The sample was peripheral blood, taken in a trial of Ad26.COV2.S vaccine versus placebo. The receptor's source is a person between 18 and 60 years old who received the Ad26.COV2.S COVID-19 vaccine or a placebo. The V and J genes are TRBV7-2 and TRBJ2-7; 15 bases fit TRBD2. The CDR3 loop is CASGGLAGGVEYF. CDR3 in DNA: TGTGCCAGCGGGGGACTAGCGGGAGGAGTGGAGTACTTC.